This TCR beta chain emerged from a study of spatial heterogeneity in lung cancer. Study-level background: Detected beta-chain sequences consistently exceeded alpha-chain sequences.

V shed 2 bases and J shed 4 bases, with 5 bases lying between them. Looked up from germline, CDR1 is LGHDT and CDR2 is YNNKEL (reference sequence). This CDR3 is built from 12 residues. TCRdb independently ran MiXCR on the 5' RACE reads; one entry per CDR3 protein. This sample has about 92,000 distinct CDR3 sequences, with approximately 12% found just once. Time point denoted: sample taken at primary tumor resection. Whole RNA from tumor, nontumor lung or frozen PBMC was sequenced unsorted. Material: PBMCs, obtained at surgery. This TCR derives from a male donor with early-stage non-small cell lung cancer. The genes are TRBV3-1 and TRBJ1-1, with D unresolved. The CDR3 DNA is TGTGCCAGCAGCCAACTCAGCACTGAAGCTTTCTTT. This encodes CASSQLSTEAFF.